These T cell receptor beta chains were read from a single sample in a study of CD8 T cells in Susac syndrome. TCRdb re-called the immunoSEQ multiplex PCR reads through MiXCR, storing one row per CDR3 protein. The table records more than 70,000 distinct CDR3 sequences, 90% to 95% of them present only once. The sample taken for sequencing was CD8+ T cells from PBMCs. The receptors derive from a human donor with multiple sclerosis. Each CDR3 is given with its conserved first and last residue. Where a row states a size, it is once, few, many or the class of an expanded clone; other rows omit it.

size	V	J	CDR3
NA	TRBV11-2	TRBJ2-3	CASSLPSGGFTDTQYF
NA	TRBV11-2	TRBJ2-7	CASSSMGIQVRPTYEQYF
few	TRBV27	TRBJ2-7	CASSSRQGSYEQYF
NA	TRBV27	TRBJ2-1	CASSLSGAWGFNEQFF
NA	TRBV18	TRBJ2-2	CASSPPYPTQPNTGELFF
NA	TRBV9	TRBJ2-1	CASSVSGDNEQFF
NA	TRBV20-1	TRBJ1-6	CSARDLRQGDNSPLHF
NA	TRBV9	TRBJ2-2	CASSPPLGRAGELFF
NA	TRBV4-3	TRBJ2-1	CASSQDRGGRAEFF
NA	TRBV5-6	TRBJ2-1	CASSPDTGMRNEQFF
NA	TRBV2	TRBJ1-5	CASSDLTGSKINQPQHF
NA	TRBV5-1	TRBJ1-1	CASSLEWGRIMNTEAFF
NA	TRBV19	TRBJ2-7	CASSILEGGEQYF
NA	TRBV6-6	TRBJ2-3	CASSMGGGTGADTQYF
NA	TRBV29-1	TRBJ1-1	CSVTGWDTEAFF
NA	TRBV7-9	TRBJ2-6	CASSLGVAGANVLTF
NA	TRBV11-2	TRBJ2-7	CASSLVQRTYEQYF
NA	TRBV6-6	TRBJ2-7	CASSATSGGRPEQYF
NA	TRBV9	TRBJ1-4	CASSGSGTPNEKLFF
NA	TRBV25-1	TRBJ1-2	CASSARGDRPLYGYTF
NA	TRBV10-3	TRBJ1-1	CAISEVNTEAFF
NA	TRBV28	TRBJ2-7	CASSPQPRTGPRYEQYF
NA	TRBV7-2	TRBJ2-2	CASSLGGVTGTYGDGELFF
NA	TRBV4-1	TRBJ1-5	CASSPRYLGNQPQHF
NA	TRBV9	TRBJ2-1	CASSPWGSSYNEQFF
few	TRBV11-2	TRBJ1-5	CASSPSGPNQPQHF
NA	TRBV21-1	TRBJ2-7	CASSKSTELGTGPYEQYF
NA	TRBV10-3	TRBJ2-3	CAISDAGLSTDTQYF
NA	TRBV6-5	TRBJ2-2	CASSYSDRATGELFF
NA	TRBV9	TRBJ2-3	CASSGGTTSTDTQYF
NA	TRBV7-8	TRBJ1-1	CASSPQGVYNEAFF
NA	TRBV6-2/TRBV6-3	TRBJ2-5	CASTPRPEGETQYF
NA	TRBV2	TRBJ1-1	CASRQGTTEAFF
once	TRBV20-1	TRBJ1-2	CSARAPGHRYGYTF
NA	TRBV10-3	TRBJ2-7	CAISESGTGEWGQPYEQYF
NA	TRBV12-3/TRBV12-4	TRBJ1-2	CASSSPDRGGYTF
NA	TRBV28	TRBJ1-1	CASSWAQGGPLNTEAFF
few	TRBV7-2	TRBJ2-3	CASSSSPAGGGFTDTQYF
NA	TRBV24-1	TRBJ2-2	CATSEVTGNTGELFF
NA	TRBV4-3	TRBJ1-4	CASSQQPGAGEGKLFF
NA	TRBV27	TRBJ2-7	CASSSTLGTGWYEQYF
NA	TRBV28	TRBJ2-2	CASSIFQGTGELFF
NA	TRBV28	TRBJ1-6	CASSSSLRVLSSPLHF
once	TRBV30	TRBJ2-1	CAWSPSRNNEQFF
NA	TRBV7-9	TRBJ1-5	CASSKDGINQPQHF
NA	TRBV7-3	TRBJ1-5	CASSLGQGDPQHF
few	TRBV11-2	TRBJ2-7	CASSPPGTYEQYF
NA	TRBV5-8	TRBJ2-3	CASSLPDRGADTQYF
NA	TRBV7-2	TRBJ2-3	CASSLPGGGRADTQYF